Detailed here is one TCR beta chain. The assay was immunoSEQ multiplex PCR, and TCRdb's table has in-frame clones only and misses some. The sample includes more than 300,000 clones, about nine tenths of them seen just once. The sample is drawn from a study of Ad26.COV2.S vaccination and SARS-CoV-2 variants. V gave up 0 bases and J gave up 0 bases, with 12 bases separating them. Germline V gives CDR1 SQVTM, CDR2 ANQGSEA. CDR3 length: 15 residues. The treatment: about 20 received Ad26.COV2.S at low or high dose, single or two shots; 5 received placebo; per-sample allocation not given. On day 63 after the first injection, vaccine and placebo recipients gave samples.

The material was peripheral blood, obtained in a trial of Ad26.COV2.S vaccine versus placebo. The chain uses TRBV29-1 and TRBJ2-7; tentatively, D is TRBD1 (6 bases). This TCR derives from a person aged 18-65 years who received the Ad26.COV2.S COVID-19 vaccine or a placebo. The CDR3 protein is CSVEEAGQSSYEQYF. The DNA for the CDR3 is TGCAGCGTTGAAGAGGCTGGACAGAGCTCCTACGAGCAGTACTTC.